This T cell receptor beta chain was identified in a study of blood T cells in healthy people across ages. Study-wide results and caveats: Long-lived donors had more naive CD4+ cells and higher diversity than aged donors.

The donors, healthy Caucasians from Russia, were aged roughly 6 to 100. On this clonotype itself: Its specificity is unknown.

Through a sample-barcoded 5' primer and a J-beta primer mix, a second PCR was run for roughly 7 to 11 cycles. The template-switch adaptor, which had 12 random nucleotides, put a tag on each cDNA molecule. MiXCR, applied by TCRdb to the 5' RACE reads, yields one record per CDR3 protein. The data show hundreds of thousands of distinct CDR3 sequences, with roughly 50% seen just once and around 41% held by the top ten. The V gene lost 7 bases and the J gene lost 1 base, with 12 bases spanning the gap. The CDR3 totals 14 residues. CDR1 MNHNY and CDR2 SVGAGI come from the germline V gene (reference sequence).

The clonotype originates from an older man in good health. Sequencing was done on a sample of blood. The genes are TRBV6-6 and TRBJ2-3; D ambiguous. The CDR3 loop reads CASIPGLGTDTQYF. Here the CDR3 DNA reads TGTGCCAGCATCCCGGGTCTGGGCACAGATACGCAGTATTTT.